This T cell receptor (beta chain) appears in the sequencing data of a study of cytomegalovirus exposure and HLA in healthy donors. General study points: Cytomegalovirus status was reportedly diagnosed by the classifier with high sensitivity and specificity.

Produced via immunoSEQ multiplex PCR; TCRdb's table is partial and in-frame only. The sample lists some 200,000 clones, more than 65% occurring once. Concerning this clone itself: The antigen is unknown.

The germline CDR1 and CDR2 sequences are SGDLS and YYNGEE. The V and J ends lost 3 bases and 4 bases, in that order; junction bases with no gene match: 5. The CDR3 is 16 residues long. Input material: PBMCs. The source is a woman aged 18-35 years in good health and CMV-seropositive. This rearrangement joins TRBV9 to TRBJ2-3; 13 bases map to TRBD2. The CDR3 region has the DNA TGTGCCAGCAGCGCCGGGACTAGCGGGGTGGCAGATACGCAGTATTTT. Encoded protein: CASSAGTSGVADTQYF.